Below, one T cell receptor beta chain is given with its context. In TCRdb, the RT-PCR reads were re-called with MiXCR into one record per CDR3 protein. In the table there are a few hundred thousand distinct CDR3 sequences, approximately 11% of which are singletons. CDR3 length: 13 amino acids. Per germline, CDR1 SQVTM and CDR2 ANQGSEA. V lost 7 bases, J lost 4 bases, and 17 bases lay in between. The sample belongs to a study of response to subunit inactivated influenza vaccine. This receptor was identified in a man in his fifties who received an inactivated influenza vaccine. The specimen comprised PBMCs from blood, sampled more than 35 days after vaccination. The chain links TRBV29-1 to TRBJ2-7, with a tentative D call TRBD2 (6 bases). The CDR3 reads CSALVGSTYEQYF. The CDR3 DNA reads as TGCAGCGCCCTTGTCGGGAGCACGTACGAGCAGTACTTC.